This TCR beta chain was identified during a study of blood T cells in healthy people across ages. Using a J-beta primer mix together with a sample-barcoded 5' primer, a second PCR was run for roughly 7 to 12 cycles. A template-switch adaptor that had 12 random nucleotides put a tag on each cDNA molecule. MiXCR was run by TCRdb on the 5' RACE reads, yielding one entry per CDR3 protein. The sample includes about 970,000 distinct CDR3 sequences, about 51% of them seen just once. General study points: It was not known whether donors were CMV positive (a possible confounder of expanded clonotype changes).

This CDR3 spans 14 amino acids. The V gene lost 1 base and the J gene lost 10 bases, with 11 bases spanning the gap. Germline V CDR1 and CDR2: SEHNR, FQNEAQ (reference sequence). Isolation recovered at least 6.5 million PBMCs from every sample. Concerning this clonotype: Antigen unknown.

The sequence was collected from a woman aged 55-69 years in good health. This sequence joins TRBV7-9 and TRBJ1-6; a weak D match, TRBD1 (5 bases). What was sequenced was blood. In DNA, the CDR3 is TGTGCCAGCAGCTTAGTCCAGGGAGAGTCACCCCTCCACTTT. It is translated as CASSLVQGESPLHF.